This T cell receptor beta chain was observed in a study of cytomegalovirus exposure and HLA in healthy donors. Trimming took 4 bases from V and 2 from J, leaving 10 bases between them. The CDR3 spans 14 residues. CDR1 and CDR2 (germline): SGHRS, YFSETQ. The PCR used 60 Vbeta and 13 Jbeta primers. The repertoire was sequenced with immunoSEQ multiplex PCR; TCRdb's copy has only in-frame clones and lacks some. Among 150,000 to 180,000 clones listed, about 74% were seen once. Sequencing was performed on PBMCs. The chain recombines TRBV5-1 with TRBJ1-3; D may be TRBD1 (5 bases). This receptor was identified in a woman in her 40s in good health and CMV-seronegative. The CDR3 DNA reads TGCGCCAGCAGCCTGACAGCTCCTGGAAACACCATATATTTT. This codes for CASSLTAPGNTIYF.